What follows describes a single T cell receptor beta chain. Antigen: not known. The study ran its PCR with 60 Vbeta and 13 Jbeta primers. TCRdb's table, derived via immunoSEQ multiplex PCR, lists solely in-frame clones and lacks some. Its table records 150,000 to 200,000 clones. Each donor was nominally healthy when sampled (though unrecorded immune exposures were likely). This sample is drawn from a study of cytomegalovirus exposure and HLA in healthy donors. CDR1 is LNHNV, CDR2 YYDKDF, per germline (reference sequence). This CDR3 is 15 amino acids long. V was clipped by 4 bases and J by 2 bases, with 15 bases between them. Whole-study results and caveats: A list of more than 150 TCR beta chains associated with cytomegalovirus was given. Confirmation in vitro established that a few CMV-associated chains were specific for CMV antigens.

This sequence originates from a woman between 18 and 29 years old in good health and CMV-seropositive. The sequenced sample was PBMCs. This chain links TRBV15 with TRBJ2-7; D gene ambiguous. The CDR3 nucleotides read TGTGCCACCAGCACCGATCCGAGCAGGCCCTACGAGCAGTACTTC. It yields the protein CATSTDPSRPYEQYF. Drawing the rest from reference TRBV15 and TRBJ2-7, the complete variable domain is DAMVIQNPRYQVTQFGKPVTLSCSQTLNHNVMYWYQQKSSQAPKLLFHYYDKDFNNEADTPDNFQSRRPNTSFCFLDIRSPGLGDTAMYLCATSTDPSRPYEQYFGPGTRLTVT.